These 22 T cell receptor beta chains originate from one sample sequenced in a study of blood T cell repertoires in COVID-19. The table came from immunoSEQ multiplex PCR; TCRdb's copy has only in-frame clones and leaves some out. This sample yields 10,000 to 11,000 clones, of which 70% to 90% are seen a single time; 20% to 30% belongs to the top ten. The specimen was peripheral blood. These receptors came from a man aged 30 to 39 with active or convalescent COVID-19.

This clone has a single count. The chain is built from TRBV7-9 and TRBJ1-1, with 9 bases fitting TRBD1. Germline V CDR1 and CDR2: SEHNR, FQNEAQ (reference sequence). J gave up 4 bases and V 1 base, and 4 bases lay outside the gene matches. CDR3 length equals 15 residues. CDR3: CASSLVDRGVTEAFF. CDR3 DNA: TGTGCCAGCAGCTTAGTCGACAGGGGGGTCACTGAAGCTTTCTTT. The full variable domain, with the rest looked up from reference TRBV7-9 and TRBJ1-1, is DTGVSQNPRHKITKRGQNVTFRCDPISEHNRLYWYRQTLGQGPEFLTYFQNEAQLEKSRLLSDRFSAERPKGSFSTLEIQRTEQGDSAMYLCASSLVDRGVTEAFFGQGTRLTVV.

The chain links TRBV7-9 to TRBJ1-1, with TRBD1 identical over 7 bases. The J segment lost 5 bases and the V segment lost 5 bases, leaving 11 bases of the junction unmatched. The CDR3 has 15 residues. Germline V gene lookup returns CDR1 SEHNR and CDR2 FQNEAQ (reference sequence). The CDR3 region is CASSPRQGALTEAFF. CDR3 DNA: TGTGCCAGCAGCCCACGACAGGGAGCCCTAACTGAAGCTTTCTTT.

The count of this clone is one. This sequence joins TRBV7-8 and TRBJ2-5; D is perhaps TRBD1 (5 bases). Trimming left V 4 bases short and J 4 bases short, with 16 bases between. The germline CDR1 and CDR2 sequences are SGHVS and FQNEAQ. This CDR3 spans 15 amino acids. The CDR3 DNA follows: TGTGCCAGCAGCTACCCGAAGTTGGGGCCAGAGACCCAGTACTTC. This gives the protein CASSYPKLGPETQYF.

This chain's CDR3 is CASRRDWGNTIYF. In DNA, the CDR3 is TGTGCCAGTCGCCGGGACTGGGGGAACACCATATATTTT. The chain combines TRBV19 with TRBJ1-3; possible D gene TRBD1, 5 bases. The V end was cut by 8 bases, the J end by 7 bases, with 15 bases between. Germline CDR1 is LNHDA and CDR2 is SQIVND (reference sequence). The length of the CDR3 is 13 residues.

The J gene is TRBJ1-4, the V gene TRBV7-9, with 9 bases identical to TRBD1. CDR3 size: 14 residues. J was trimmed by 8 bases and V by 6 bases; bases with no gene match: 7. The V gene's germline CDR1 is SEHNR and CDR2 FQNEAQ (reference sequence). CDR3 in amino acids: CASSPGTGLEKLFF. CDR3 coding DNA: TGTGCCAGCAGTCCCGGGACAGGGCTGGAAAAACTGTTTTTT.

The chain has TRBV7-3 and TRBJ2-2; a weak D match, TRBD2 (6 bases). There are 14 residues in the CDR3. V lost 2 bases to trimming and J lost 7 bases, with 11 bases between them. CDR1 SGHTA and CDR2 FQGTGA come from the germline V gene. CDR3 nucleotide sequence: TGTGCCAGCAGCTTAGACGGGGGTGGCGGGGAGCTGTTTTTT. It translates to CASSLDGGGGELFF.

This rearrangement joins TRBV6-2 or TRBV6-3 to TRBJ2-2; TRBD1 aligns across 9 bases. The CDR3 consists of 16 residues. Germline V gives CDR1 MNHEY, CDR2 SVGEGT. V gave up 5 bases and J gave up 7 bases; unmatched junction bases: 11. DNA for the CDR3: TGTGCCAGCAGTGACCGACAGGGGGAGTTCATCGGGGAGCTGTTTTTT. Translating it yields CASSDRQGEFIGELFF.

V usage is TRBV2 and J usage is TRBJ2-7; TRBD2 matches at 11 bases. The CDR3 has 16 residues. V shed 2 bases and J 1 base; nucleotides not matched to a gene: 4. CDR1 and CDR2 from the germline V gene are SNHLY and FYNNEI. As DNA, the CDR3 is TGTGCCAGCAGTGAATTGGCTAGCGGGGGGTCCTACGAGCAGTACGTC. Translated: CASSELASGGSYEQYV.

This chain links TRBV2 with TRBJ2-7; 11 nucleotides agree with TRBD1. The germline V gene has CDR1 SNHLY and CDR2 FYNNEI. The V segment lost 3 bases and the J segment 2 bases; nucleotides outside the gene matches: 6. This CDR3 is 16 amino acids long. This CDR3 is CASSDGLGQGAYEQYF. The DNA for the CDR3 is TGTGCCAGCAGTGATGGGCTGGGACAGGGGGCCTACGAGCAGTACTTC.

V usage is TRBV27 and J usage is TRBJ1-1, with D possibly matching TRBD1 (5 bases). V lost 6 bases, J lost 7 bases, and 12 bases lay in between. The CDR3 runs to 12 residues. Germline CDR1 MNHEY, CDR2 SMNVEV (reference sequence). The CDR3 here is CASSLGGDEAFF. The CDR3 DNA is TGTGCCAGCAGCCTCGGGGGGGATGAAGCTTTCTTT.

The gene calls are TRBV10-2 and TRBJ2-7; 7 nucleotides line up with TRBD2. V lost 5 bases to trimming and J lost 0 bases; unmatched junction nucleotides: 4. Germline CDR1 and CDR2: WSHSY and SAAADI. The CDR3 covers 14 residues. In DNA, the CDR3 is TGCGCCAGCAGTATCGGGGACTACTCCTACGAGCAGTACGTC. Translating it yields CASSIGDYSYEQYV.

The chain combines TRBV7-2 with TRBJ1-2; D is unresolved. Per the germline V gene, CDR1 is SGHTA and CDR2 is FQGNSA. The CDR3 runs to 13 residues. V lost 4 bases, J lost 6 bases, and 12 bases lay in between. The DNA of the CDR3 is TGTGCCAGCAGCTCACAGATTTTAGATGGCTACACCTTC. Protein sequence: CASSSQILDGYTF. The complete variable domain, with remaining parts taken from reference TRBV7-2 and TRBJ1-2, reads GAGVSQSPSNKVTEKGKDVELRCDPISGHTALYWYRQSLGQGLEFLIYFQGNSAPDKSGLPSDRFSAERTGGSVSTLTIQRTQQEDSAVYLCASSSQILDGYTFGSGTRLTVV.

This sequence joins TRBV4-2 and TRBJ2-1, with 8 bases matching TRBD2. This CDR3 is built from 18 residues. V lost 1 base, J lost 4 bases, and 12 bases stayed unmatched. CDR1 and CDR2 (germline): LGHNA, YNFKEQ. DNA for the CDR3: TGTGCCAGCAGCCAAGTATCGGGGGGGGCGAACTTTTACAATGAGCAGTTCTTC. Translation gives CASSQVSGGANFYNEQFF.

V and J are TRBV27 and TRBJ1-2; D possibly corresponds to TRBD1 (5 bases). The CDR3 totals 15 residues. Germline V gives CDR1 MNHEY, CDR2 SMNVEV (reference sequence). V was trimmed by 6 bases and J by 8 bases, leaving 22 bases between them. CDR3 sequence: CASSLLGQGSSGYTF. CDR3 in DNA: TGTGCCAGCAGCCTTTTAGGGCAGGGAAGTTCGGGCTACACCTTC.

This chain connects TRBV11-2 to TRBJ2-7; D is possibly TRBD2 (5 bases). Germline V gene data show CDR1 as SGHAT and CDR2 as FQNNGV. The CDR3 spans 16 residues. Deletions cut 0 bases from V and 7 bases from J, with 19 bases between. The CDR3 reads CASSLEVGPATGEQYV. Here the CDR3 DNA reads TGTGCCAGCAGCTTAGAGGTTGGTCCTGCGACGGGGGAGCAGTACGTC.

This sequence joins TRBV7-2 and TRBJ1-3; the D is unclear. The CDR3 has 15 residues. V was trimmed by 5 bases and J by 0 bases, leaving 11 bases between them. The germline V gene has CDR1 SGHTA and CDR2 FQGNSA. The CDR3 loop is CASSPGLFSGNTIYF. The CDR3 coding sequence is TGTGCCAGCAGCCCCGGACTATTCTCTGGAAACACCATATATTTT.

This clone was detected only a few times. The J gene is TRBJ1-1, the V gene TRBV6-1; D not resolved. Deletions cut 1 base from V and 5 bases from J, with 8 bases between. Germline assignment: CDR1 MNHNS and CDR2 SASEGT. The CDR3 is made up of 13 amino acids. The CDR3 DNA reads as TGTGCCAGCAGTGAAGTATTGAGGACTGAAGCTTTCTTT. It codes for CASSEVLRTEAFF.

This clone was counted between two and nine times. The chain links TRBV27 to TRBJ2-2; 7 nucleotides line up with TRBD2. The junction had 7 bases not matched to a gene; V was cut back by 3 bases and J by 0 bases. The CDR3 covers 17 residues. Germline V gene data show CDR1 as MNHEY and CDR2 as SMNVEV (reference sequence). The CDR3 DNA sequence: TGTGCCAGCAGTTTGGGGCGGGGGATAACGAACACCGGGGAGCTGTTTTTT. Protein sequence: CASSLGRGITNTGELFF.

This clone has just one count. The V gene is TRBV3-1 (or the pseudogene TRBV3-2), the J gene TRBJ1-6, with no clear D. Trimming took off 6 bases at V and 7 bases at J, with 10 bases between the two ends. The CDR3 runs to 13 residues. The V gene's germline CDR1 is LGHDT and CDR2 YNNKEL (reference sequence). This CDR3 reads CASRRRENSPLHF. CDR3 nucleotides: TGTGCCAGCAGGCGCCGGGAGAATTCACCCCTCCACTTT.

The V gene is TRBV11-2, the J gene TRBJ2-2, with a possible D match to TRBD1 (7 bases). The V and J ends lost 2 bases and 5 bases respectively, with 9 bases between them. There are 14 residues in the CDR3. Germline-derived CDR1 and CDR2 are SGHAT and FQNNGV. CDR3 sequence reads: CASSLQGGTGELFF. In DNA form, the CDR3 reads TGTGCCAGCAGCTTACAGGGGGGAACCGGGGAGCTGTTTTTT. Complete variable domain (other parts from reference TRBV11-2 and TRBJ2-2): EAGVAQSPRYKIIEKRQSVAFWCNPISGHATLYWYQQILGQGPKLLIQFQNNGVVDDSQLPKDRFSAERLKGVDSTLKIQPAKLEDSAVYLCASSLQGGTGELFFGEGSRLTVL.

The genes are TRBV3-1 (or the pseudogene TRBV3-2) and TRBJ2-1; TRBD1 aligns across 9 bases. This CDR3 region has 11 residues. After removal of 5 bases from V and 12 bases from J, the junction contained 2 bases not matched to a gene. Per the germline V gene, CDR1 is LGHDT and CDR2 is YNNKEL (reference sequence). The chain's CDR3 is CASSGDRVQFF. CDR3 bases: TGTGCCAGCAGCGGGGACAGGGTGCAGTTCTTC.

The count of this clone is one. The chain combines TRBV15 with TRBJ2-7, with a possible D match to TRBD1 (6 bases). Between the trimmed V and J ends, which lost 4 bases and 3 bases, there was a span of 16 bases. This CDR3 is built from 15 residues. Germline-derived CDR1 and CDR2 are LNHNV and YYDKDF (reference sequence). CDR3 sequence reads: CATSTTDKQGYEQYV. The CDR3 DNA reads TGTGCCACCAGCACCACCGATAAACAGGGCTACGAGCAGTACGTC.